This T cell receptor beta chain was sequenced for a study of human thymus T cells. Broader study findings: What related research reported was that thymic repertoires overlapped highly among unrelated individuals. An apparent bias in V and J gene usage was seen in thymic and blood repertoires.

CDR3 length equals 15 residues. The V segment lost 3 bases and the J segment 9 bases; nucleotides outside the gene matches: 10. Germline CDR1 and CDR2: SGHRS and YFSETQ. A note on this clone: What it recognizes is unknown.

Resections removed during corrective heart surgery provided the thymus tissue used. Healthy Finnish infants having corrective surgery for congenital heart defects served as donors. Assay used: immunoSEQ multiplex PCR; TCRdb lists only in-frame clones, some missing. The repertoire holds about 130,000 clones, around 94% seen once, with around 0.025% in the top ten. The sample consisted of thymus tissue. The sequence came from a boy less than two years old with a congenital heart defect but otherwise immunologically healthy. J is TRBJ2-7 and V is TRBV5-1, with 12 bases identical to TRBD1. This CDR3 is CASSSPGQGARRQYF. CDR3 nucleotides: TGCGCCAGCAGCTCTCCGGGACAGGGGGCGCGGAGGCAGTACTTC.